This T cell receptor beta chain was found in a study of blood T cell repertoires in COVID-19. Overall study: Sites across the United States, Italy and Spain contributed samples from acute and convalescent COVID-19. From T cells, B-cell-depleted T cells, or PBMCs came the material, which was cDNA or gDNA.

CDR3 length: 15 amino acids. The V and J ends lost 8 bases and 5 bases, in that order; junction bases with no gene match: 11. The germline gives CDR1 LNHDA, CDR2 SQIVND (reference sequence). Per the study methods: Estimation of nucleated cell counts was performed using reference gene primer amplification. Some clones are missing from TCRdb's copy, which holds only in-frame ones; the method was immunoSEQ multiplex PCR. From that table come the V and J calls and clone size; the DNA was used to work out D and trimming. The repertoire holds some 240,000 clones, with roughly 89% as singletons. This clone occurred once.

The chain combines TRBV19 with TRBJ2-2; 7 nucleotides line up with TRBD1. The TCR was taken from a woman between 40 and 55 years old who had recovered from COVID-19. The specimen was peripheral blood. The CDR3 protein is CASGLHRGPTGELFF. The CDR3 DNA reads as TGTGCCAGTGGGCTTCACAGGGGTCCTACCGGGGAGCTGTTTTTT.